The source of this T cell receptor (beta chain) is a study of T cell responses to AZD1222 COVID-19 vaccine. The study's findings and limits: In a largely white British group with more females than males, clonal diversity was possibly underestimated.

The method was immunoSEQ multiplex PCR; TCRdb's version includes in-frame clones alone and lacks a portion of them. The sample records some 120,000 clones, about 90% being singletons. The germline gives CDR1 SGHTA, CDR2 FQGTGA. Trimming cost V 5 bases and J 0 bases; bases outside gene matches: 2. The CDR3 contains 15 residues. On this clone: The target antigen is unknown.

The rearrangement joins TRBV7-3 to TRBJ2-2, with 8 bases that match TRBD1. The TCR originated in an adult in good health. The starting material was peripheral blood, obtained on day 0 of AZD1222 vaccination. In nucleotides, the CDR3 is TGTGCCAGCAGCGCCAGGGGGCCGAACACCGGGGAGCTGTTTTTT. Its translation: CASSARGPNTGELFF.